One sample yielded the 18 T cell receptor beta chains listed below, sequenced in a study of cytomegalovirus exposure and HLA in healthy donors. PCR was performed using 60 Vbeta and 13 Jbeta primers. Data came from immunoSEQ multiplex PCR; TCRdb stores just in-frame clones and leaves some out. Altogether about 230,000 clones are present, more than 70% being singletons, with the ten largest covering 1% to 1.5%. Input material: PBMCs. These receptors originate from a human donor in good health.

This rearrangement joins TRBV5-1 to TRBJ2-1; 7 nucleotides align to TRBD1. The CDR3 is 13 residues long. J gave up 5 bases and V 4 bases, and 3 bases lay outside the gene matches. Germline V gene lookup returns CDR1 SGHRS and CDR2 YFSETQ. The CDR3 coding sequence is TGCGCCAGCAGCGTTACAGGGGACAATGAGCAGTTCTTC. Encoded protein: CASSVTGDNEQFF.

This rearrangement joins TRBV4-3 to TRBJ2-3, with 9 bases identical to TRBD1. Trimming removed 0 bases from V and 5 bases from J; junction bases left unmatched: 6. Germline-derived CDR1 and CDR2 are LGHNA and YSLEER. The CDR3 is made up of 16 amino acids. CDR3 protein: CASSQDPGQGRDTQYF. Written as DNA, the CDR3 is TGCGCCAGCAGCCAAGATCCGGGACAGGGAAGAGATACGCAGTATTTT.

The chain carries TRBV7-9 and TRBJ1-1; D is possibly TRBD1 (5 bases). Trimming cost V 6 bases and J 1 base, with 15 bases left between them. CDR3 length: 15 amino acids. Germline V lookup: CDR1 SEHNR, CDR2 FQNEAQ (reference sequence). CDR3: CASRSQMTANTEAFF. In DNA form, the CDR3 reads TGTGCCAGCAGATCCCAAATGACAGCGAACACTGAAGCTTTCTTT.

The chain employs TRBV5-8 and TRBJ2-5; TRBD1 might be the D (5 bases). V lost 0 bases, J lost 3 bases, and 15 bases lay in between. The CDR3 is 16 amino acids. Germline CDR1 SGHTS, CDR2 YDEGEE. CDR3 in amino acids: CASSLVVRGPEETQYF. The CDR3 DNA is TGTGCCAGCAGCTTGGTAGTAAGGGGCCCGGAAGAGACCCAGTACTTC.

The rearrangement joins TRBV5-1 to TRBJ2-5; 7 nucleotides line up with TRBD1. Germline V gene lookup returns CDR1 SGHRS and CDR2 YFSETQ. V dropped 0 bases and J dropped 4; count of bases not matched to a gene: 9. This CDR3 has 16 amino acids. The CDR3 sequence is CASSLVFDREPETQYF. The CDR3 coding sequence is TGCGCCAGCAGCTTGGTATTCGACAGGGAGCCAGAGACCCAGTACTTC.

The chain carries TRBV27 and TRBJ2-7, with TRBD2 as a possible D gene (6 bases). Germline V gene data show CDR1 as MNHEY and CDR2 as SMNVEV (reference sequence). The CDR3 has 17 residues. The V and J ends lost 6 bases and 3 bases respectively, with 24 bases between them. CDR3 residues: CASSKGTSRAARYEQYF. The CDR3 nucleotides are TGTGCCAGCAGCAAAGGGACTTCGAGGGCAGCACGCTACGAGCAGTACTTC.

This chain links TRBV5-6 with TRBJ1-1; no clear D. CDR1 SGHDT and CDR2 YYEEEE come from the germline V gene. V gave up 4 bases and J gave up 11 bases, with 12 bases separating them. The CDR3 is made up of 11 amino acids. CDR3 in DNA: TGTGCCAGCAGCATAGAATCGGTGGCTTTCTTT. As protein: CASSIESVAFF.

The chain has TRBV19 and TRBJ2-7; D is possibly TRBD1 (6 bases). CDR1 LNHDA and CDR2 SQIVND come from the germline V gene (reference sequence). The CDR3 sequence is 14 residues long. V dropped 3 bases and J dropped 3 bases, with 12 bases sitting between them. The CDR3 loop is CASSMDSWGYEQYF. In DNA, the CDR3 is TGTGCCAGTAGTATGGACAGTTGGGGCTACGAGCAGTACTTC.

The chain recombines TRBV11-3 with TRBJ2-7; D uncertain. Looked up from germline, CDR1 is SGHNT and CDR2 is YENEEA. The CDR3 is made up of 12 amino acids. V lost 5 bases and J 8 bases, leaving 13 bases between the germline ends. As DNA, the CDR3 is TGTGCCAGCAGCCTTCACGGCAGGAAGCAGTACTTC. Residues: CASSLHGRKQYF.

The chain combines TRBV28 with TRBJ1-4; tentatively, D is TRBD1 (5 bases). Trimming cost V 3 bases and J 4 bases, with 12 bases left between them. The CDR3 has 15 amino acids. Germline CDR1 and CDR2: MDHEN and SYDVKM. CDR3 nucleotides: TGTGCCAGCAGTTTTCCTGACAGTGATAATGAAAAACTGTTTTTT. This gives the protein CASSFPDSDNEKLFF.

This clone appeared a few times. The chain links TRBV15 to TRBJ2-7; TRBD1 matches at 11 bases. This CDR3 is 15 amino acids long. CDR1 is LNHNV and CDR2 is YYDKDF in the germline V gene (reference sequence). With V trimmed by 0 bases and J by 7 bases, 5 bases remained unmatched. This CDR3 is CATSREGTGGGEQYF. Here the CDR3 DNA reads TGTGCCACCAGCAGAGAAGGGACAGGGGGTGGGGAGCAGTACTTC. The whole variable domain, filled in from reference TRBV15 and TRBJ2-7, reads DAMVIQNPRYQVTQFGKPVTLSCSQTLNHNVMYWYQQKSSQAPKLLFHYYDKDFNNEADTPDNFQSRRPNTSFCFLDIRSPGLGDTAMYLCATSREGTGGGEQYFGPGTRLTVT.

The chain is built from TRBV2 and TRBJ1-1; unclear D gene. CDR1 and CDR2 from the germline V gene are SNHLY and FYNNEI. CDR3 length equals 13 residues. V lost 6 bases and J lost 2, with 10 bases in between. The CDR3 protein is CASRQTRNTEAFF. In nucleotides, the CDR3 is TGTGCCAGCAGGCAAACAAGAAACACTGAAGCTTTCTTT.

This CDR3 is CASSYSGGSSGNTIYF. CDR3 nucleotides: TGTGCCAGCAGTTACTCGGGGGGGAGCTCTGGAAACACCATATATTTT. The chain carries TRBV6-5 and TRBJ1-3; D may be TRBD1 (5 bases). The germline V gene encodes CDR1 MNHEY and CDR2 SVGAGI. The CDR3 is 16 amino acids. V was cut by 0 bases and J by 0 bases, with 9 bases left in between.

J is TRBJ2-7 and V is TRBV9; 13 bases match TRBD2. Looked up from germline, CDR1 is SGDLS and CDR2 is YYNGEE. CDR3 size: 17 residues. The V gene end was trimmed by 2 bases and the J gene end by 6 bases; junction bases not matched to a gene: 11. The CDR3 coding sequence is TGTGCCAGCAGCGTCCCACTAGCGGGAGGGCCTGTCTCCGAGCAGTACTTC. As protein: CASSVPLAGGPVSEQYF.

The rearrangement uses TRBV9 and TRBJ2-3; 11 bases fit TRBD1. Germline assignment: CDR1 SGDLS and CDR2 YYNGEE. V lost 0 bases to trimming and J lost 5 bases; unmatched junction nucleotides: 5. This CDR3 is built from 16 residues. This CDR3 reads CASSVAGTGGLDTQYF. The CDR3 coding sequence is TGTGCCAGCAGCGTAGCCGGGACAGGGGGGTTAGATACGCAGTATTTT.

The chain employs TRBV29-1 and TRBJ2-7, with no clear D. V was clipped by 3 bases and J by 4 bases, with 13 bases between them. Germline CDR1 reads SQVTM; CDR2 reads ANQGSEA. There are 13 residues in the CDR3. The DNA for the CDR3 is TGCAGCGTTGACTTGGGTGTGAGGTACGAGCAGTACTTC. Protein product: CSVDLGVRYEQYF.

Worth noting for this clone: At the DNA level, this CDR3 is encoded by other sequences in the same sample as well. This chain's CDR3 is CASSPGTGAYEQYF. The CDR3 DNA reads TGTGCCAGCTCACCCGGGACAGGGGCCTACGAGCAGTACTTC. The chain links TRBV18 to TRBJ2-7; 10 nucleotides agree with TRBD1. The CDR3 totals 14 residues. The germline gives CDR1 KGHSH, CDR2 LQKENI. The trim removed 3 bases at V and 2 bases at J, leaving 1 base unmatched.

The J gene is TRBJ1-3, the V gene TRBV4-2, with D hard to call. The CDR3 covers 13 residues. V lost 5 bases and J 8 bases, leaving 13 bases between the germline ends. The germline CDR1 and CDR2 sequences are LGHNA and YNFKEQ. The DNA of the CDR3 is TGTGCCAGCAGCAGGAGTCGTATGGACACCATATATTTT. It yields the protein CASSRSRMDTIYF.